This T cell receptor beta chain was sequenced during a study of T cells in Graves' hyperthyroidism and ophthalmopathy. Study-level background: Blood was drawn when the patient was first diagnosed and still untreated.

Amplified TCR beta CDR3 regions came from RNA transcripts. The TCR CDR3 was amplified in a first-round RT-PCR using the HTBI primer set. Using its own MiXCR run on the multiplex PCR reads, TCRdb lists one record per CDR3 protein. Of a few hundred thousand distinct CDR3 sequences in the sample, around 15% were seen once. This clonotype was found many times. Its cognate antigen is unknown. Looked up from germline, CDR1 is SNHLY and CDR2 is FYNNEI. V lost 7 bases and J lost 1; bases outside the gene matches: 12. The CDR3 has 16 residues. Study-wide results and caveats: Model output signaled ophthalmopathy a median 6.5 months ahead of onset. Ophthalmopathy and stable hyperthyroidism were separated by a 13 V-J model.

PBMCs were derived from roughly 10 ml fresh peripheral blood. The chain joins TRBV2 to TRBJ1-2; 7 bases match TRBD1. Sequencing was carried out using blood. The receptor was isolated from a woman aged 18-29 years with Graves' hyperthyroidism. CDR3: CASKEETGEFNYGYTF. DNA of the CDR3: TGTGCCAGCAAGGAGGAAACAGGGGAATTTAACTATGGCTACACCTTC.